Listed here is a single T cell receptor (beta chain). This sample is part of a study of blood T cell repertoires in COVID-19. Study-level background: Spain, Italy and the United States supplied samples that represented acute and convalescent COVID-19. The analysed material was cDNA or gDNA that came from T cells, B-cell-depleted T cells, or PBMCs.

In the study's own analysis: Estimates of nucleated cell counts were drawn from the amplification of reference gene primers. The table came from immunoSEQ multiplex PCR; TCRdb's copy has only in-frame clones and leaves some out. V and J calls and clone size are those listed in that table; D and trimming were worked out from the DNA. The sample records 220,000 or so clones, about 86% being singletons. With 3 bases clipped from V and 5 bases from J, the junction kept 1 base outside the gene matches. This CDR3 is 13 amino acids long. CDR1 SGHNT and CDR2 YYREEE come from the germline V gene (reference sequence).

The sequenced material came from peripheral blood. The chain has TRBV5-4 and TRBJ2-2; 7 bases fit TRBD1. This sequence was found in a woman aged 55-70 years with acute or convalescent COVID-19. CDR3 sequence: CASSSDRTGELFF. CDR3 in DNA: TGTGCCAGCAGCTCGGACAGGACCGGGGAGCTGTTTTTT.